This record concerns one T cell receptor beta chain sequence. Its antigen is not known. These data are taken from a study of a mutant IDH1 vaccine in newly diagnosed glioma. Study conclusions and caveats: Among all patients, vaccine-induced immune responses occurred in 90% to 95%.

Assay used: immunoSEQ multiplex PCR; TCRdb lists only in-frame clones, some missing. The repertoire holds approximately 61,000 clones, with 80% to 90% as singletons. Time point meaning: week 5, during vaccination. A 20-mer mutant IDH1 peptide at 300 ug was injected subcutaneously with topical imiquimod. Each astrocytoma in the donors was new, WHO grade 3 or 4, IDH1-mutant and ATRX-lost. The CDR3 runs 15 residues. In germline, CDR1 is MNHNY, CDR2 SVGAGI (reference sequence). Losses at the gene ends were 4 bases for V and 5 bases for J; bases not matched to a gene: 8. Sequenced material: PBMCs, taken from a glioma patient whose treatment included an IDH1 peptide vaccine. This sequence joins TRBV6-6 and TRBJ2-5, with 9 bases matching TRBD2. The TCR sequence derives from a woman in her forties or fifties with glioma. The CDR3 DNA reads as TGTGCCAGCAGTTGGGTGGCGGGGGGGTCGGAGACCCAGTACTTC. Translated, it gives CASSWVAGGSETQYF.